The clone carrying this T cell receptor (beta chain) has just one count. Its cognate antigen is unknown. This entry comes from a study of OX40 agonist ivuxolimab in advanced cancers. Findings of the study overall: In general, CD8+ T cells held more expanded clones than CD4+ did, on average. Antigen specificity was not determined for the expanded peripheral T cells.

The CDR3 runs to 14 residues. Germline V gene data show CDR1 as SGDLS and CDR2 as YYNGEE. It was autoimmune disease history or systemic immunosuppression that excluded patients. Using immunoSEQ multiplex PCR, the repertoire was profiled, and TCRdb retains in-frame clones only, with some absent. In the table there are tens of thousands of clones, 85% to 90% of which are singletons. Sequenced here: CD4+ or CD8+ T cells sorted from blood, sampled in a trial of the OX40 agonist ivuxolimab. This chain connects TRBV9 to TRBJ2-5; the D is unclear. The J call is uncertain, as TRBJ2-7 better fits the DNA end. The sequence came from an adult with an advanced solid tumor such as melanoma, head and neck, liver or kidney cancer. This CDR3 is CASSVEGGRDEQYF. CDR3 nucleotides: TGTGCCAGCAGCGTAGAGGGTGGAAGGGACGAGCAGTACTTC.